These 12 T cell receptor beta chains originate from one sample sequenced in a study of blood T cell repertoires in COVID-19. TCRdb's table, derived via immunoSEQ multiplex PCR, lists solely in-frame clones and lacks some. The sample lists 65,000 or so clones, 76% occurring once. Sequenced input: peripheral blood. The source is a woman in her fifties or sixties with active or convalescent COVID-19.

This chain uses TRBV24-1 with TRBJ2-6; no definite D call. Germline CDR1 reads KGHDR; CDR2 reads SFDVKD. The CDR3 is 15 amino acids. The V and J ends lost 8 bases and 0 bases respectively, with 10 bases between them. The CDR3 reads CATISQPSGANVLTF. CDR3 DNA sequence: TGTGCCACCATTTCACAGCCCTCTGGGGCCAACGTCCTGACTTTC.

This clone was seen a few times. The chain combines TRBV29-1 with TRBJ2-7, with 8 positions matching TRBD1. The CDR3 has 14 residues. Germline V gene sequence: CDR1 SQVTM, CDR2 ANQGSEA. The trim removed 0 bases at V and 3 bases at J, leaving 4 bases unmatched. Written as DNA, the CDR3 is TGCAGCGTTGAAGATCGTGGACAGGGCTACGAGCAGTACTTC. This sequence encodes CSVEDRGQGYEQYF.

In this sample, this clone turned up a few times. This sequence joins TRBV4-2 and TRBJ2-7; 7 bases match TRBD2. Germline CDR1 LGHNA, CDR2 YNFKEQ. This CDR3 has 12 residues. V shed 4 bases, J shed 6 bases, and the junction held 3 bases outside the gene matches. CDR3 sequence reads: CASSPGGVEQYF. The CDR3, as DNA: TGTGCCAGCAGCCCGGGGGGAGTCGAGCAGTACTTC.

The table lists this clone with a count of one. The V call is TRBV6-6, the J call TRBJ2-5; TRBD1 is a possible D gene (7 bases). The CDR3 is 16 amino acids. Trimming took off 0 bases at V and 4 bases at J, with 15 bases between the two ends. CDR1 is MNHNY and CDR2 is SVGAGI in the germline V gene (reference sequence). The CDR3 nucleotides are TGTGCCAGCAGTTACTCCGTGGACAGGAGGGGAGAGACCCAGTACTTC. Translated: CASSYSVDRRGETQYF.

The CDR3 protein is CASSRRISGSNEQFF. For the CDR3, the DNA is TGTGCCAGCAGCCGTCGTATTAGCGGGAGTAATGAGCAGTTCTTC. The chain is built from TRBV7-2 and TRBJ2-1; 9 bases map to TRBD2. The CDR3 is 15 amino acids. The J segment lost 7 bases and the V segment lost 5 bases, leaving 9 bases of the junction unmatched. The V gene's germline CDR1 is SGHTA and CDR2 FQGNSA.

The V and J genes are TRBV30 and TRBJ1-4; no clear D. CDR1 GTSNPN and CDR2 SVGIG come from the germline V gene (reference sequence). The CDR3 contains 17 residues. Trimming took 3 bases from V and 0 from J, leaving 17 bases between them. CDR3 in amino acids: CAWREPGKTTTNEKLFF. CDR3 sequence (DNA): TGTGCCTGGAGAGAGCCAGGAAAGACTACAACTAATGAAAAACTGTTTTTT.

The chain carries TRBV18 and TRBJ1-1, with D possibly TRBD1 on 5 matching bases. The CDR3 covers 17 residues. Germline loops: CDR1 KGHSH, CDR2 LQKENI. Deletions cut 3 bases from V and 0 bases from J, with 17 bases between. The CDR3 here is CASSPSGPQVMNTEAFF. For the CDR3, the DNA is TGTGCCAGCTCACCCTCCGGACCACAGGTTATGAACACTGAAGCTTTCTTT.

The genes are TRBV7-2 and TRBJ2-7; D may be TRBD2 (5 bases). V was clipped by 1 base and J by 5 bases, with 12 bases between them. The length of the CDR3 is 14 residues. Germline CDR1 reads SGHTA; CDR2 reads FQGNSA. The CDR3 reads CASSLVGGLNEQYF. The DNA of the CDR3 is TGTGCCAGCAGCTTAGTAGGAGGCCTGAACGAGCAGTACTTC. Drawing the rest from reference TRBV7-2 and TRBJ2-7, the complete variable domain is GAGVSQSPSNKVTEKGKDVELRCDPISGHTALYWYRQSLGQGLEFLIYFQGNSAPDKSGLPSDRFSAERTGGSVSTLTIQRTQQEDSAVYLCASSLVGGLNEQYFGPGTRLTVT.

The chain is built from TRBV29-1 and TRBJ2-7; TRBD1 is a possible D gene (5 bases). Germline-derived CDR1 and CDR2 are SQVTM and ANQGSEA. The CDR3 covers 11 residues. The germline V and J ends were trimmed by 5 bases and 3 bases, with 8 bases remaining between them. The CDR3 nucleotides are TGCAGCGTTCAGGGTGGCTACGAGCAGTACTTC. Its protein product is CSVQGGYEQYF.

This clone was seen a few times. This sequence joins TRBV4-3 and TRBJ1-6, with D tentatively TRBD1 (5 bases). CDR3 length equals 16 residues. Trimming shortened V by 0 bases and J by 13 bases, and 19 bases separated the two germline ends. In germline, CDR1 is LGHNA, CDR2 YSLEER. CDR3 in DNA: TGCGCCAGCAGCCAAGATGTGGGGGGAGGCGAGAGGCCCCTCCACTTT. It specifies CASSQDVGGGERPLHF.

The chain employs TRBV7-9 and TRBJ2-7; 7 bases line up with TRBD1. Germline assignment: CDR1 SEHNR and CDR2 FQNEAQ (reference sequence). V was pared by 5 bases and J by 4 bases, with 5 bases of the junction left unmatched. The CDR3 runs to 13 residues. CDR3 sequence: CASSRQGGYEQYF. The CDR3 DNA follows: TGTGCCAGCAGCAGACAGGGCGGGTACGAGCAGTACTTC.

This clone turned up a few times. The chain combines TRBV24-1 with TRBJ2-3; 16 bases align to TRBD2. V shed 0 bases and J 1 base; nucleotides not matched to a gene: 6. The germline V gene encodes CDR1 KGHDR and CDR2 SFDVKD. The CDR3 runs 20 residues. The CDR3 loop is CATSDLQGLAGGPGTDTQYF. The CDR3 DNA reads TGTGCCACCAGTGATTTGCAGGGACTAGCGGGAGGGCCGGGCACAGATACGCAGTATTTT.